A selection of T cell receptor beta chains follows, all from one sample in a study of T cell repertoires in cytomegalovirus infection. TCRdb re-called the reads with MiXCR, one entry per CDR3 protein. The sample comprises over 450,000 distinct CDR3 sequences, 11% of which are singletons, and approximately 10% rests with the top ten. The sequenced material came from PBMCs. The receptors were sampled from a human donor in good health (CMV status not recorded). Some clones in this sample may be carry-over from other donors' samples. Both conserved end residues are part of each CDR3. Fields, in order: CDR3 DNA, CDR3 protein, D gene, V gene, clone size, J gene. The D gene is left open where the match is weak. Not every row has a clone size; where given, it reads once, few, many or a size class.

cdr3_nt: TGTGCCATCAGTGAGTGGCGGGAGGAGGCAGATACGCAGTATTTT
cdr3_aa: CAISEWREEADTQYF
d_call: TRBD2
v_call: TRBV10-3
clone_size: many
j_call: TRBJ2-3

cdr3_nt: TGCAGTGCTATCCCGGGACTCAATGAGCAGTTCTTC
cdr3_aa: CSAIPGLNEQFF
d_call: NA
v_call: TRBV20-1
clone_size: NA
j_call: TRBJ2-1

cdr3_nt: TGTGCCAGCCGGAACGGTCAACGGTCCTACGAGCAGTACTTC
cdr3_aa: CASRNGQRSYEQYF
d_call: NA
v_call: TRBV27
clone_size: many
j_call: TRBJ2-7

cdr3_nt: TGTGCCAGCAGCGGATCACTAGCGCGCGAAGAGACCCAGTACTTC
cdr3_aa: CASSGSLAREETQYF
d_call: TRBD2
v_call: TRBV7-2
clone_size: many
j_call: TRBJ2-5

cdr3_nt: TGTGCCTGGATTCACCTCTCGGGCTACGAGCAGTACTTC
cdr3_aa: CAWIHLSGYEQYF
d_call: NA
v_call: TRBV30
clone_size: many
j_call: TRBJ2-7

cdr3_nt: TGTGCCAGCAGTTTGGGGGAGATAGAGCAGTTCTTC
cdr3_aa: CASSLGEIEQFF
d_call: NA
v_call: TRBV28
clone_size: many
j_call: TRBJ2-1

cdr3_nt: TGTGCCTGGAGGAACCCAGGTTCCCCGTCACCCCTCCACTTT
cdr3_aa: CAWRNPGSPSPLHF
d_call: NA
v_call: TRBV30
clone_size: few
j_call: TRBJ1-6

cdr3_nt: TGCAGCGTTTTGTCCCTATCTGGAAACACCATATATTTT
cdr3_aa: CSVLSLSGNTIYF
d_call: NA
v_call: TRBV29-1
clone_size: NA
j_call: TRBJ1-3

cdr3_nt: TGTGCCATCAGTGGTAAGACAGGATACACAGATACGCAGTATTTT
cdr3_aa: CAISGKTGYTDTQYF
d_call: NA
v_call: TRBV10-3
clone_size: many
j_call: TRBJ2-3

cdr3_nt: TGCAGTGTCTGGGACCGACCCAGTGGCGAGACCCAGTACTTC
cdr3_aa: CSVWDRPSGETQYF
d_call: NA
v_call: TRBV20-1
clone_size: many
j_call: TRBJ2-5

cdr3_nt: TGTGCCAGCAGCCAATCTGGAAAGGCTAATGAAAAACTGTTTTTT
cdr3_aa: CASSQSGKANEKLFF
d_call: NA
v_call: TRBV16
clone_size: few
j_call: TRBJ1-4

cdr3_nt: TGTGCCAGCAGTTACTATTCGGGGTTGAACACTGAAGCTTTCTTT
cdr3_aa: CASSYYSGLNTEAFF
d_call: NA
v_call: TRBV6-5
clone_size: many
j_call: TRBJ1-1

cdr3_nt: TGTGCCAGCCTTGGACAGGCTTCTGTCGGGGACAATGAGCAGTTCTTC
cdr3_aa: CASLGQASVGDNEQFF
d_call: TRBD1
v_call: TRBV28
clone_size: many
j_call: TRBJ2-1

cdr3_nt: TGTGCCAGCAGCTTAGACGGGGATTTGAAACTGTTTTTT
cdr3_aa: CASSLDGDLKLFF
d_call: NA
v_call: TRBV7-9
clone_size: many
j_call: TRBJ1-4

cdr3_nt: TGTGCCAGCAGCTTAGGCGACCCTGTGGTTGGCTCCTACAATGAGCAGTTCTTC
cdr3_aa: CASSLGDPVVGSYNEQFF
d_call: NA
v_call: TRBV7-8
clone_size: many
j_call: TRBJ2-1

cdr3_nt: TGTGCCAGCAGCTCGTCTTCGCTGGGGACTGAAGCTTTCTTT
cdr3_aa: CASSSSSLGTEAFF
d_call: NA
v_call: TRBV7-8
clone_size: many
j_call: TRBJ1-1

cdr3_nt: TGTGCCAGCAGCTTAATGAGCACCGGGGAGCTGTTTTTT
cdr3_aa: CASSLMSTGELFF
d_call: NA
v_call: TRBV7-3
clone_size: many
j_call: TRBJ2-2

cdr3_nt: TGTGCCAGCAGACCCGGGACAGGGGGAATGGCTGAAGCTTTCTTT
cdr3_aa: CASRPGTGGMAEAFF
d_call: TRBD1
v_call: TRBV19
clone_size: few
j_call: TRBJ1-1

cdr3_nt: TGTGCCAGCAGGCCGGGGAAATTCCTCCTTGCGGACAATCAGCCCCAGCATTTT
cdr3_aa: CASRPGKFLLADNQPQHF
d_call: NA
v_call: TRBV28
clone_size: many
j_call: TRBJ1-5

cdr3_nt: TGTGCCAGCAGCTGGGCAGGTCGAAGCACAGATACGCAGTATTTT
cdr3_aa: CASSWAGRSTDTQYF
d_call: NA
v_call: TRBV11-3
clone_size: many
j_call: TRBJ2-3

cdr3_nt: TGTGCCAGCAGTTACATAGGCGAGCAGTACTTC
cdr3_aa: CASSYIGEQYF
d_call: NA
v_call: TRBV6-2/TRBV6-3
clone_size: NA
j_call: TRBJ2-7

cdr3_nt: TGTGCCACCAGCAGTTCCGGGACCCTCTATGGCTACACCTTC
cdr3_aa: CATSSSGTLYGYTF
d_call: NA
v_call: TRBV15
clone_size: many
j_call: TRBJ1-2

cdr3_nt: TGCAGCGTTGAAAGGCAGGGGCCTGAAGCTTTCTTT
cdr3_aa: CSVERQGPEAFF
d_call: NA
v_call: TRBV29-1
clone_size: many
j_call: TRBJ1-1

cdr3_nt: TGTGCCAGCAGCGTGAGAGGTTCCGACGGGGAGCTGTTTTTT
cdr3_aa: CASSVRGSDGELFF
d_call: NA
v_call: TRBV9
clone_size: NA
j_call: TRBJ2-2

cdr3_nt: TGTGCCAGCTCACCCGGGGAGGGGAACACTGAAGCTTTCTTT
cdr3_aa: CASSPGEGNTEAFF
d_call: NA
v_call: TRBV18
clone_size: few
j_call: TRBJ1-1

cdr3_nt: TGTGCCTGCAGAACAGGGGCGGGGGCCGAGCAGTACTTC
cdr3_aa: CACRTGAGAEQYF
d_call: NA
v_call: TRBV7-9
clone_size: many
j_call: TRBJ2-7

cdr3_nt: TGTGCCAGCAGCCAAGTCTCAGGACTAGCGGGGGGGAACACAGATACGCAGTATTTT
cdr3_aa: CASSQVSGLAGGNTDTQYF
d_call: TRBD2
v_call: TRBV4-2
clone_size: NA
j_call: TRBJ2-3

cdr3_nt: TGCGCCAGCAGCCTCCTTCCTCTAGCCAAAAACATTCAGTACTTC
cdr3_aa: CASSLLPLAKNIQYF
d_call: NA
v_call: TRBV4-1
clone_size: many
j_call: TRBJ2-4

cdr3_nt: TGCAGTGCTAGACAGATCTTGAACGCTGAAGCTTTCTTT
cdr3_aa: CSARQILNAEAFF
d_call: NA
v_call: TRBV20-1
clone_size: NA
j_call: TRBJ1-1

cdr3_nt: TGTGCCATCAGCATCATCCGGGACAGGGGGCTCAATGGCTACACCTTC
cdr3_aa: CAISIIRDRGLNGYTF
d_call: TRBD1
v_call: TRBV10-3
clone_size: NA
j_call: TRBJ1-2

cdr3_nt: TGTGCCACCAGTGATTTGGGGTGGACACAGTTCTTC
cdr3_aa: CATSDLGWTQFF
d_call: NA
v_call: TRBV24-1
clone_size: NA
j_call: TRBJ2-1

cdr3_nt: TGTGCCAGCTTACTAGCGGGAGTCAGTGAGCAGTTCTTC
cdr3_aa: CASLLAGVSEQFF
d_call: TRBD2
v_call: TRBV6-2/TRBV6-3
clone_size: many
j_call: TRBJ2-1

cdr3_nt: TGTGCCAGCAGCAACGGCCCTCAGCCCCAGCATTTT
cdr3_aa: CASSNGPQPQHF
d_call: NA
v_call: TRBV25-1
clone_size: few
j_call: TRBJ1-5

cdr3_nt: TGTGCCAGCAGCCCCGAAGCGGGGACGGACAATGAGCAGTTCTTC
cdr3_aa: CASSPEAGTDNEQFF
d_call: TRBD2
v_call: TRBV9
clone_size: once
j_call: TRBJ2-1

cdr3_nt: TGTGCCAGCAGTAGAGGCCGAGGGAGTCTGTTTTTT
cdr3_aa: CASSRGRGSLFF
d_call: NA
v_call: TRBV6-1
clone_size: many
j_call: TRBJ1-4

cdr3_nt: TGTGCCTGGACCAGTGGGACTAGCGGGAGTCTTAATGAGCAGTTCTTC
cdr3_aa: CAWTSGTSGSLNEQFF
d_call: TRBD2
v_call: TRBV30
clone_size: few
j_call: TRBJ2-1

cdr3_nt: TGTGCCAGCAGCTTAGGGGGGGGCTCGACCAAAAACATTCAGTACTTC
cdr3_aa: CASSLGGGSTKNIQYF
d_call: NA
v_call: TRBV11-2
clone_size: many
j_call: TRBJ2-4

cdr3_nt: TGTGCCAGCAGCCCCCAGCCCGGAGGCACAGATACGCAGTATTTT
cdr3_aa: CASSPQPGGTDTQYF
d_call: NA
v_call: TRBV6-8
clone_size: NA
j_call: TRBJ2-3

cdr3_nt: TGTGCCAGTAGTATGGTAGTGAACACTGAAGCTTTCTTT
cdr3_aa: CASSMVVNTEAFF
d_call: NA
v_call: TRBV19
clone_size: many
j_call: TRBJ1-1

cdr3_nt: TGCAGCGTTTTGGGCGGGGGCGAGCAGTACTTC
cdr3_aa: CSVLGGGEQYF
d_call: TRBD2
v_call: TRBV29-1
clone_size: NA
j_call: TRBJ2-7

cdr3_nt: TGTGCCAGCAGTGAAGTGGAACTAGAGACCCAGTACTTC
cdr3_aa: CASSEVELETQYF
d_call: NA
v_call: TRBV6-1
clone_size: many
j_call: TRBJ2-5

cdr3_nt: TGTGCCAGCAGCCAAGATGAACTAGCGGGAGAGGACAATGAGCAGTTCTTC
cdr3_aa: CASSQDELAGEDNEQFF
d_call: TRBD2
v_call: TRBV4-2
clone_size: NA
j_call: TRBJ2-1

cdr3_nt: TGTGCCACCAGTGAGAAAAAAAAGGGGGCGTGGGGCACTGAAGCTTTCTTT
cdr3_aa: CATSEKKKGAWGTEAFF
d_call: TRBD1
v_call: TRBV24-1
clone_size: few
j_call: TRBJ1-1

cdr3_nt: TGTGCCAGTAGCCCGGGACTAGCGGTAGGTGATGAGCAGTTCTTC
cdr3_aa: CASSPGLAVGDEQFF
d_call: TRBD2
v_call: TRBV19
clone_size: many
j_call: TRBJ2-1

cdr3_nt: TGTGCCAGCAGCTCCCGGGACAGGAACAACAATGAGCAGTTCTTC
cdr3_aa: CASSSRDRNNNEQFF
d_call: TRBD1
v_call: TRBV7-8
clone_size: many
j_call: TRBJ2-1

cdr3_nt: TGTGCCAGCTCACGACCGGACGGGGAGCTGTTTTTT
cdr3_aa: CASSRPDGELFF
d_call: NA
v_call: TRBV18
clone_size: NA
j_call: TRBJ2-2

cdr3_nt: TGTGCCACCAGCAATGACAGGGGAACTGAGACCCAGTACTTC
cdr3_aa: CATSNDRGTETQYF
d_call: TRBD1
v_call: TRBV15
clone_size: once
j_call: TRBJ2-5

cdr3_nt: TGTGCCATCAGTGACTCTTCACAGGGTTCCGGGGCCAACGTCCTGACTTTC
cdr3_aa: CAISDSSQGSGANVLTF
d_call: NA
v_call: TRBV10-3
clone_size: many
j_call: TRBJ2-6

cdr3_nt: TGCAGTGCGCGGGACAGGTACCGCTATGGCTACACCTTC
cdr3_aa: CSARDRYRYGYTF
d_call: TRBD1
v_call: TRBV20-1
clone_size: NA
j_call: TRBJ1-2

cdr3_nt: TGTGCCAGCGGGGCCTCTAGCCGGTCCGGGGAGCTGTTTTTT
cdr3_aa: CASGASSRSGELFF
d_call: NA
v_call: TRBV7-3
clone_size: few
j_call: TRBJ2-2

cdr3_nt: TGTGCCACCAGCAGGGAAAGGGGGCAAACTGAAGCTTTCTTT
cdr3_aa: CATSRERGQTEAFF
d_call: TRBD1
v_call: TRBV15
clone_size: NA
j_call: TRBJ1-1

cdr3_nt: TGTGCCAGCAGCTTAGGCGGGAGAAGCTCAGATACGCAGTATTTT
cdr3_aa: CASSLGGRSSDTQYF
d_call: TRBD2
v_call: TRBV7-2
clone_size: many
j_call: TRBJ2-3

cdr3_nt: TGTGCCATCAGTGAAATCGAAGGGGCGAGCCTCTACACCTTC
cdr3_aa: CAISEIEGASLYTF
d_call: NA
v_call: TRBV10-3
clone_size: NA
j_call: TRBJ1-2